The T cell receptor (beta chain) described here comes from a study of T-cell memory formation after mild COVID-19. TCRdb re-derived calls from the 5' RACE reads in MiXCR, one entry per CDR3 protein. The sample has approximately 210,000 distinct CDR3 sequences; around 30% are singletons. This TCR was sampled from an adult woman who had mild COVID-19 (a few samples of this study predate the infection). Cell type and time point are not known. The sequencing input was PBMCs or a T cell subset sorted from them (not recorded which).

CDR3 sequence reads: CASSYPPGSRGYGYTF. CDR3 sequence (DNA): TGTGCCAGCAGTTACCCCCCGGGGAGTCGAGGCTATGGCTACACCTTC. The chain has TRBV6-2 or TRBV6-3 and TRBJ1-2; the D is unclear. CDR1 is MNHEY, CDR2 SVGEGT, per germline. The CDR3 contains 16 residues. The V gene lost 2 bases and the J gene lost 4 bases, with 17 bases spanning the gap.